Below are 14 T cell receptor beta chains sequenced from a single sample in a study of T cell repertoires in cytomegalovirus infection. Using its own MiXCR run on the reads, TCRdb lists one record per CDR3 protein. The sample lists some 940,000 distinct CDR3 sequences; around 32% were seen once. No antigen is known for these receptors. Material: cultured CD8+ T cells from PBMCs, obtained from culture after CMV antigen stimulation. The receptors stem from a human donor in good health (CMV status not recorded). Some clones in this sample may be carry-over from other donors' samples.

The chain is built from TRBV7-9 and TRBJ2-3; 8 bases match TRBD1. Judging by the DNA end, TRBJ1-5 fits better; the J call may be wrong. In germline, CDR1 is SEHNR, CDR2 FQNEAQ (reference sequence). The CDR3 is made up of 13 amino acids. CDR3 coding DNA: TGTGCCAGCAGGGGGACAGGCGAAGATACGCAGCATTTT. It codes for CASRGTGEDTQHF.

The chain uses TRBV2 and TRBJ1-1; the match to TRBD1 covers 7 bases. The CDR3 loop spans 14 amino acids. Germline V lookup: CDR1 SNHLY, CDR2 FYNNEI. J was trimmed by 4 bases and V by 8 bases; bases with no gene match: 10. CDR3 in amino acids: CASPSSRGGTEAFF. CDR3 nucleotide sequence: TGTGCCAGCCCATCGAGCAGGGGGGGCACTGAAGCTTTCTTT.

This chain uses TRBV29-1 with TRBJ1-2; D gene ambiguous. This CDR3 is 12 amino acids long. Germline V gene lookup returns CDR1 SQVTM and CDR2 ANQGSEA. V lost 0 bases to trimming and J lost 2 bases, with 4 bases between them. CDR3 loop: CSVEDSNYGYTF. CDR3 in DNA: TGCAGCGTTGAAGACAGCAACTATGGCTACACCTTC.

The chain joins TRBV25-1 to TRBJ1-1, with a tentative D call TRBD1 (6 bases). The ends were cut back, 4 bases at V and 5 bases at J, with 11 bases in the middle. CDR1 and CDR2 (germline): MGHDK, SYGVNS. The CDR3 is 13 amino acids. The CDR3: CASSVQGKTEAFF. The CDR3 region has the DNA TGTGCCAGCAGTGTCCAGGGGAAGACTGAAGCTTTCTTT.

The rearrangement joins TRBV15 to TRBJ1-2; 8 bases map to TRBD1. The germline CDR1 and CDR2 sequences are LNHNV and YYDKDF (reference sequence). The CDR3 spans 15 residues. After removal of 3 bases from V and 4 bases from J, the junction contained 7 bases not matched to a gene. The CDR3 sequence is CATSRVDRVIYGYTF. The CDR3 region has the DNA TGTGCCACCAGCAGGGTGGACAGGGTTATCTATGGCTACACCTTC.

This rearrangement joins TRBV7-2 to TRBJ2-7, with 9 positions matching TRBD2. The length of the CDR3 is 13 residues. V dropped 6 bases and J dropped 3; count of bases not matched to a gene: 3. From germline, CDR1 is SGHTA and CDR2 FQGNSA. The CDR3 sequence: CASRRGGDYEQYV. DNA for the CDR3: TGTGCCAGCAGACGCGGGGGGGACTACGAGCAGTACGTC.

This clonotype has at least ten counts. The chain combines TRBV7-8 with TRBJ1-5; maybe TRBD1 (6 bases). The CDR3 sequence is 14 residues long. Germline V CDR1 and CDR2: SGHVS, FQNEAQ. V lost 5 bases and J lost 5, with 13 bases in between. The CDR3 region has the DNA TGTGCCAGCAGCCCAGACAGGATCCATCAGCCCCAGCATTTT. It is translated as CASSPDRIHQPQHF.

This clonotype was seen a handful of times. The chain carries TRBV19 and TRBJ2-3; 10 bases are shared with TRBD1. CDR1 and CDR2 (germline): LNHDA, SQIVND (reference sequence). V dropped 5 bases and J dropped 6; count of bases not matched to a gene: 8. This CDR3 has 15 amino acids. CDR3 nucleotide sequence: TGTGCCAGTAGTCAAGAGACAGGGGGCTATGATACGCAGTATTTT. Translated, it gives CASSQETGGYDTQYF.

The rearrangement uses TRBV7-9 and TRBJ2-5, with a possible D match to TRBD1 (6 bases). Between the trimmed V and J ends, which lost 5 bases and 4 bases, there was a span of 17 bases. CDR1 is SEHNR, CDR2 FQNEAQ, per germline (reference sequence). There are 15 residues in the CDR3. CDR3 protein: CASSPTRKGGETQYF. In DNA form, the CDR3 reads TGTGCCAGCAGCCCTACTCGGAAAGGGGGAGAGACCCAGTACTTC. The full variable domain, in which reference TRBV7-9 and TRBJ2-5 provide the parts outside the CDR3, is DTGVSQNPRHKITKRGQNVTFRCDPISEHNRLYWYRQTLGQGPEFLTYFQNEAQLEKSRLLSDRFSAERPKGSFSTLEIQRTEQGDSAMYLCASSPTRKGGETQYFGPGTRLLVL.

This chain joins TRBV15 and TRBJ2-1, with D possibly TRBD2 on 7 matching bases. Germline assignment: CDR1 LNHNV and CDR2 YYDKDF (reference sequence). CDR3 length equals 17 residues. V gave up 0 bases and J gave up 3 bases, with 15 bases separating them. The chain's CDR3 is CATSRERGGGFYNEQFF. In nucleotides, the CDR3 is TGTGCCACCAGCAGAGAGAGGGGAGGGGGTTTCTACAATGAGCAGTTCTTC.

Only a few counts were recorded for this clonotype. The gene calls are TRBV11-3 and TRBJ1-2; the D gene is possibly TRBD1 (5 bases). Per the germline V gene, CDR1 is SGHNT and CDR2 is YENEEA. Trimming took off 7 bases at V and 5 bases at J, with 26 bases between the two ends. This CDR3 is 17 amino acids long. The CDR3 DNA sequence: TGTGCCAGCACCCACCGGCCGGGGGACTACGCCGGGTATGGCTACACCTTC. It specifies CASTHRPGDYAGYGYTF.

This clonotype was seen a single time. The rearrangement uses TRBV9 and TRBJ2-1, with TRBD2 as a possible D gene (5 bases). The germline gives CDR1 SGDLS, CDR2 YYNGEE. This CDR3 has 15 residues. V shed 0 bases and J shed 9 bases, with 16 bases lying between them. Here the CDR3 DNA reads TGTGCCAGCAGCGTAGCCGGACCGGCGGGTAGTGAGCAGTTCTTC. Amino acid sequence: CASSVAGPAGSEQFF.

A few counts support this clonotype. V gene TRBV7-9 combines with J gene TRBJ2-3; D not certain. Trimming left V 8 bases short and J 2 bases short, with 8 bases between. CDR3 length equals 12 residues. Looked up from germline, CDR1 is SEHNR and CDR2 is FQNEAQ (reference sequence). CDR3 region: CASGLLTDTQYF. The CDR3 DNA follows: TGTGCCAGCGGATTGCTCACAGATACGCAGTATTTT.

The table lists this clonotype with a few counts. The chain uses TRBV23-1 and TRBJ2-6, with 8 bases fitting TRBD1. TRBV23-1 is given ORF status, its function remaining uncertain. V was clipped by 0 bases and J by 4 bases; unmatched bases: 14. This CDR3 spans 20 amino acids. CDR3 sequence reads: CASSQSGQDRVRAGANVLTF. In DNA, the CDR3 is TGCGCCAGCAGTCAATCTGGTCAGGACAGGGTACGGGCCGGGGCCAACGTCCTGACTTTC.